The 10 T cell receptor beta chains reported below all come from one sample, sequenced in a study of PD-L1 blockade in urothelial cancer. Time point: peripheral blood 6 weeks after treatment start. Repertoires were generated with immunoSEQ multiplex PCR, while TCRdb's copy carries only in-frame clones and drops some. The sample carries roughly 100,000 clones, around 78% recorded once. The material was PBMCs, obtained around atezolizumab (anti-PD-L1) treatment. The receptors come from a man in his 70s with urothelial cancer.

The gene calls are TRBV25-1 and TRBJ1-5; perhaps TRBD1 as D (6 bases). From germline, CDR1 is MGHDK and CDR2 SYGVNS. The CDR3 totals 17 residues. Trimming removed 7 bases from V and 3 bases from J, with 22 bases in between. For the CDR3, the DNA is TGTGCCAGCACCTGCAAGGGGTCAGGGGTCCCCAATCAGCCCCAGCATTTT. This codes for CASTCKGSGVPNQPQHF.

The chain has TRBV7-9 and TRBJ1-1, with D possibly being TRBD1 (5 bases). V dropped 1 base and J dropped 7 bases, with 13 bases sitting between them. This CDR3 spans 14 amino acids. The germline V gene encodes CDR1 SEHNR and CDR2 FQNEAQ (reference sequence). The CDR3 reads CASSLGGTGREAFF. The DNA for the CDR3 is TGTGCCAGCAGCTTAGGCGGGACGGGACGTGAAGCTTTCTTT.

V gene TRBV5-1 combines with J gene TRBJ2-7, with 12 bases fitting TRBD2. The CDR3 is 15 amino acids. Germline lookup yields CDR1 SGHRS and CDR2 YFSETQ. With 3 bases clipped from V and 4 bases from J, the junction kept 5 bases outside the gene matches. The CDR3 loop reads CASSSGTSGWYEQYF. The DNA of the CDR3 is TGCGCCAGCAGCTCGGGGACTAGCGGGTGGTACGAGCAGTACTTC.

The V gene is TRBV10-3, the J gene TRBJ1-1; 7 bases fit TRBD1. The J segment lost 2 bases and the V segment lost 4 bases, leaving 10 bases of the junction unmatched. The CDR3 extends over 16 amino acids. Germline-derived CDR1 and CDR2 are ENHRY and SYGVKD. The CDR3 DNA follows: TGTGCCATCAGTGCCAACTCGGGACAGCAAAACACTGAAGCTTTCTTT. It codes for CAISANSGQQNTEAFF.

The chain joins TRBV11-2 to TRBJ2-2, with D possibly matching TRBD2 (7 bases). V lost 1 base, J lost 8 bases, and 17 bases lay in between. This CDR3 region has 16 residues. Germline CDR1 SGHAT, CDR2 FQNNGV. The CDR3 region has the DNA TGTGCCAGCAGCTTAGTTGGCGGGGGCTCCGGTGGGGAGCTGTTTTTT. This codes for CASSLVGGGSGGELFF.

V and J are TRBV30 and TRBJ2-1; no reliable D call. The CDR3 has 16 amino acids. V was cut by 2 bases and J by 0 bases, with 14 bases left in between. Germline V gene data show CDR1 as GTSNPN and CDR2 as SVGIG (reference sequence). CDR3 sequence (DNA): TGTGCCTGGAGTAAGACCGGGTTGAGCTCCTACAATGAGCAGTTCTTC. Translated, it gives CAWSKTGLSSYNEQFF.

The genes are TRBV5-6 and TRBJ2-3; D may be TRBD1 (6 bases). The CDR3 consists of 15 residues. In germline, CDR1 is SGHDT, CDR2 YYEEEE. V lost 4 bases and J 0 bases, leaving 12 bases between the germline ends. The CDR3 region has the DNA TGTGCCAGCAGCGGACAACAGGGAAGCACAGATACGCAGTATTTT. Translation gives CASSGQQGSTDTQYF.

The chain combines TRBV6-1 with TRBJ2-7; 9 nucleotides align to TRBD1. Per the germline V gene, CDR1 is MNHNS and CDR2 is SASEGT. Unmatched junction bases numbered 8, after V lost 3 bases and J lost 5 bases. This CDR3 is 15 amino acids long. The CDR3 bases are TGTGCCAGCAGTGATGGGGGGACAGGGCCCCACGAGCAGTACTTC. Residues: CASSDGGTGPHEQYF.

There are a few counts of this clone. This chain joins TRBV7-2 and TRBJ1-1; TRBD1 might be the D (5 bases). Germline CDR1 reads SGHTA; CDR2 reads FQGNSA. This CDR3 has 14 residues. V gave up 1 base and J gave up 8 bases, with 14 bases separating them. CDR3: CASSLGGAGGEAFF. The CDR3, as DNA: TGTGCCAGCAGCTTAGGAGGTGCCGGGGGGGAAGCTTTCTTT. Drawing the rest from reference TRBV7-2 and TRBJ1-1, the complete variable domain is GAGVSQSPSNKVTEKGKDVELRCDPISGHTALYWYRQSLGQGLEFLIYFQGNSAPDKSGLPSDRFSAERTGGSVSTLTIQRTQQEDSAVYLCASSLGGAGGEAFFGQGTRLTVV.

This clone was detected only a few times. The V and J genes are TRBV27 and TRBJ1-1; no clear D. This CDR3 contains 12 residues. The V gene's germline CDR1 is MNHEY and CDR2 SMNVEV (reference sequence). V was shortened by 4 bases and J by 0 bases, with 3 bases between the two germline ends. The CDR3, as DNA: TGTGCCAGCAGTTACTTGAACACTGAAGCTTTCTTT. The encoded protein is CASSYLNTEAFF.